This TCR beta chain was sequenced for a study of cytomegalovirus exposure and HLA in healthy donors. This clone has a single count. Its matching antigen is unknown. Study-wide results and caveats: Later on, a genetic analysis was performed. It linked a missense variant in DCLRE1C with V- and J-gene trimming of TCR beta. Likely technical artifact: a cluster of highly shared sequence variants.

J gave up 4 bases and V 1 base, and 5 bases lay outside the gene matches. The CDR3 has 16 amino acids. The germline V gene has CDR1 SGHRS and CDR2 YFSETQ. It was with 60 Vbeta and 13 Jbeta primers that the PCR ran. Libraries were prepared by immunoSEQ multiplex PCR; TCRdb keeps only in-frame clonotypes and omits some of them. The data contain around 150,000 clones, roughly three quarters of them singletons. The rearrangement uses TRBV5-1 and TRBJ2-5; 12 nucleotides line up with TRBD2. The origin of this receptor is a man aged 25-45 years in good health and CMV-seronegative. The sample comprised PBMCs. The CDR3, as DNA: TGCGCCAGCAGCTTGACTAGCGGGAGGCCCGGAGAGACCCAGTACTTC. It is translated as CASSLTSGRPGETQYF.